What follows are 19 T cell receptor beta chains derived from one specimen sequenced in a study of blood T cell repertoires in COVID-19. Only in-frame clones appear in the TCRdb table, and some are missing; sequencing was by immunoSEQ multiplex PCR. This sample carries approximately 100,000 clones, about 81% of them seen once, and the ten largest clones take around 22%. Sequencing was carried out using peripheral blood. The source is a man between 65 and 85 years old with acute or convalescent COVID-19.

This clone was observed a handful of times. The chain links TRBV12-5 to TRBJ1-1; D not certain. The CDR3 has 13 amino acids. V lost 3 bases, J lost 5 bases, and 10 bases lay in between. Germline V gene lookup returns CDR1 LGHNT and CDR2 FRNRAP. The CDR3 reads CASGLEGGTEAFF. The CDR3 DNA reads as TGTGCTAGTGGTTTAGAGGGAGGAACTGAAGCTTTCTTT.

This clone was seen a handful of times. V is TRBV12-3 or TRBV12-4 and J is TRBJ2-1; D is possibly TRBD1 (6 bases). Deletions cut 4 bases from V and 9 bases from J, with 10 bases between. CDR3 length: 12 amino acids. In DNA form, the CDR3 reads TGTGCCAGCAGTTACCAAGGGGGTGAGCAGTTCTTC. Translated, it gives CASSYQGGEQFF.

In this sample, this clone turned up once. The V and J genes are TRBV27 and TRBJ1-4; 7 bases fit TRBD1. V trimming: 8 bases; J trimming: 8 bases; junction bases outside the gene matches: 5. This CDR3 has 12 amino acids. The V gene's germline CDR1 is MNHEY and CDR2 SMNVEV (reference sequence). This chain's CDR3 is CASYDRDEKLFF. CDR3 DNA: TGTGCCAGCTATGACAGGGACGAAAAACTGTTTTTT.

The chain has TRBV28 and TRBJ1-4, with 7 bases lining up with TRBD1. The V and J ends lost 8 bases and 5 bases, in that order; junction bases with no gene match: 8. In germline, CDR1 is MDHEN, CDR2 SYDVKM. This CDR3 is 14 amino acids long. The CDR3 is CASGRGGLNEKLFF. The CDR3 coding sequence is TGTGCCAGCGGACGAGGGGGCCTCAATGAAAAACTGTTTTTT.

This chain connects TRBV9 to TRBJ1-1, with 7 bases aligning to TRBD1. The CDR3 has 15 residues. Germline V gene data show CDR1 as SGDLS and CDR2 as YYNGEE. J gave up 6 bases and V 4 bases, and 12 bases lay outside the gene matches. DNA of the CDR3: TGTGCCAGCAGCTCATCCTCCAGGGGGAGCGCTGAAGCTTTCTTT. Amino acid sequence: CASSSSSRGSAEAFF.

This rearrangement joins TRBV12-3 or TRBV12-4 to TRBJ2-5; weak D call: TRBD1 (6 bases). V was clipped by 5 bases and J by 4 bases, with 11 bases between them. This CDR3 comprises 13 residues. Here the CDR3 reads CASSTDSRETQYF. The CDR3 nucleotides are TGTGCCAGCAGTACGGACAGTCGAGAGACCCAGTACTTC.

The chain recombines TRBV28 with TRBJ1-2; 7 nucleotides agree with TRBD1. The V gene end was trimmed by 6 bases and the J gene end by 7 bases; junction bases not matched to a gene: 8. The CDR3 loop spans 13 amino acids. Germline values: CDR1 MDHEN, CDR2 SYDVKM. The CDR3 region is CASRPTGPRGYTF. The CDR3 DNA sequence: TGTGCCAGCAGGCCGACAGGGCCTCGTGGCTACACCTTC.

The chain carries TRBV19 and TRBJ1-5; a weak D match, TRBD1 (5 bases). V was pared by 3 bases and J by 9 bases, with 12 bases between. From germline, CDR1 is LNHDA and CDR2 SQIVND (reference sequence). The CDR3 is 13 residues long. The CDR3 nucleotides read TGTGCCAGTAGTATCGGCAGGGAAGGGCCCCAGCATTTT. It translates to CASSIGREGPQHF.

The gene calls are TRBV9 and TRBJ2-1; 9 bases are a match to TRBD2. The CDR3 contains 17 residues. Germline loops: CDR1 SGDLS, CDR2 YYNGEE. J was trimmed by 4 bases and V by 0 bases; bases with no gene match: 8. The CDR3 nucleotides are TGTGCCAGCAGCGTAGCTGGAGCTAGCGGGGATTACAATGAGCAGTTCTTC. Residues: CASSVAGASGDYNEQFF.

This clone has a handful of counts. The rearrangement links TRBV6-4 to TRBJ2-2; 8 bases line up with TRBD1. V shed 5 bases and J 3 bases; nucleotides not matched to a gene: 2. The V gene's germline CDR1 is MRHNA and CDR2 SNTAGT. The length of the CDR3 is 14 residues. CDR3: CASSPGQDTGELFF. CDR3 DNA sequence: TGTGCCAGCAGTCCGGGACAGGACACCGGGGAGCTGTTTTTT.

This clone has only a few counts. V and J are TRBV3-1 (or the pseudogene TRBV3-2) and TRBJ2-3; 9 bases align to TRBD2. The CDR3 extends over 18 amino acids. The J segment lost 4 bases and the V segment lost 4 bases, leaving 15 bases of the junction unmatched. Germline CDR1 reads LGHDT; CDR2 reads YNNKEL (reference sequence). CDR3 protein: CASSRDAVWTSESDTQYF. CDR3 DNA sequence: TGTGCCAGCAGCCGTGACGCCGTGTGGACTAGCGAATCAGATACGCAGTATTTT.

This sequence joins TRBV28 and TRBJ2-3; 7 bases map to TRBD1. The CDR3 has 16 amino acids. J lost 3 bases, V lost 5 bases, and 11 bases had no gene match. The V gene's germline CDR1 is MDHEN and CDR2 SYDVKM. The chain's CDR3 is CASSATDRKNTDTQYF. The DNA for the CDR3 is TGTGCCAGCAGTGCTACGGACAGGAAAAATACAGATACGCAGTATTTT.

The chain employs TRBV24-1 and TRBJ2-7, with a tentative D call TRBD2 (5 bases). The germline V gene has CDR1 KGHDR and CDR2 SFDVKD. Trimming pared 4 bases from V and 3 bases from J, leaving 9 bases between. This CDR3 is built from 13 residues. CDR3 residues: CATSEGRDYEQYF. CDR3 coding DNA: TGTGCCACCAGTGAAGGACGGGACTACGAGCAGTACTTC.

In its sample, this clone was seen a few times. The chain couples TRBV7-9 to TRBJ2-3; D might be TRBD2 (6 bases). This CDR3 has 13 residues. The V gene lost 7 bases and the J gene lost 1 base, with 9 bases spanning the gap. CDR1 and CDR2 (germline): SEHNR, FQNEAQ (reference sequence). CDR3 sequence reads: CASTWGGTDTQYF. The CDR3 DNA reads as TGTGCCAGCACCTGGGGGGGCACAGATACGCAGTATTTT.

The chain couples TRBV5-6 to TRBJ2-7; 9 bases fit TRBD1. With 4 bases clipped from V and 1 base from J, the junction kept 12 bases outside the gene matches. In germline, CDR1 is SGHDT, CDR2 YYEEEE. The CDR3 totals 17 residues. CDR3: CASSRGWTGVKSYEQYF. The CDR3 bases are TGTGCCAGCAGCCGCGGATGGACAGGGGTTAAATCCTACGAGCAGTACTTC.

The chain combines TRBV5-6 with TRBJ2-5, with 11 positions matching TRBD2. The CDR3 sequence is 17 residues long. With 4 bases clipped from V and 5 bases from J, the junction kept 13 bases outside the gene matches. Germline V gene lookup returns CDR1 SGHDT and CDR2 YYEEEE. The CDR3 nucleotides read TGTGCCAGCAGCAAGAACTTAGCGGGAGGGCCGCGGGAGACCCAGTACTTC. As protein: CASSKNLAGGPRETQYF.

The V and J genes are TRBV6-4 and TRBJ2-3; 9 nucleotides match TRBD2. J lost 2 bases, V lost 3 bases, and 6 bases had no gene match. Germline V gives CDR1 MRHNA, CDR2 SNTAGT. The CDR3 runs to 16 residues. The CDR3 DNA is TGTGCCAGCAGTGAAGAGCTAGCGGGATTCACAGATACGCAGTATTTT. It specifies CASSEELAGFTDTQYF.

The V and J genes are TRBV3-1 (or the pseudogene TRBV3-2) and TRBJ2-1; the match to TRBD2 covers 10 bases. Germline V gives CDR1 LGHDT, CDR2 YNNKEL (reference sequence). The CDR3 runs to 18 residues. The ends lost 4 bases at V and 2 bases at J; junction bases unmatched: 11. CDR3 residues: CASSRAGVGLAAYNEQFF. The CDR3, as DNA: TGTGCCAGCAGCCGGGCAGGGGTAGGACTAGCGGCCTACAATGAGCAGTTCTTC.

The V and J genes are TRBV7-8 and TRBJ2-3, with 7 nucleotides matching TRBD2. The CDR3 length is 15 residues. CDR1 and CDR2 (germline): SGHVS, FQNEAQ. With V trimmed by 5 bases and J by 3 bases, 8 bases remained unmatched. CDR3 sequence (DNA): TGTGCCAGCAGCCCCAAGCGGGAATTAACAGATACGCAGTATTTT. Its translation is CASSPKRELTDTQYF.